This TCR beta chain was recorded in a study of blood T cell repertoires in COVID-19 (dated by TCRdb to 2019 to 2021). In terms of the full investigation: The collaborator samples originated in the United States, Italy and Spain and spanned the acute and convalescent phases of COVID-19. The prospective study material was composed of cDNA or gDNA derived from T cells, B-cell-depleted T cells, or PBMCs. The dataset comprised deeply sampled blood TCRbeta repertoires from subjects exposed to, actively infected with, or recovered from COVID-19. The repertoires were released in a freely available public database meant as a resource for research on the immune response to SARS-CoV-2. Samples came from the ongoing ImmuneRACE study (first 160 participants) plus 1,254 subjects from 6 global collaborators. The sample metadata nearly always contained a de-identified subject ID, COVID-19 status, age in years and sex. Where HLA class I and class II types were available, the types were taken from metadata supplied by the sample provider, not from assay-based typing. Results the study describes overall, beyond this receptor: The amount of clinical and demographic metadata varied by source and participant and was provided uncurated.

V trim: 5 bases; J trim: 6 bases; unmatched bases: 4. The CDR3 spans 14 residues, from the cysteine through the phenylalanine. Of all the DNA, just the CDR3 is kept, 42 bases in frame from base 1. Via the germline V gene, CDR1 is SGHTA and CDR2 FQGTGA. TCRbeta CDR3 regions were amplified from genomic DNA by means of the immunoSEQ Assay, a bias-controlled multiplex PCR. Processing in the source paper ran as follows. The number of nucleated cells in each sample was estimated from the amplification of reference gene primers within the assay. To quantify the absolute abundance of each unique TCRbeta CDR3 rearrangement, sequence reads were collapsed and filtered. Productive Simpson clonality was computed per sample as the square root of Simpson's diversity index over productive rearrangements. TCRdb's version of the immuneACCESS table is confined to in-frame rearrangements and falls short of the full clone set. An unresolved V gene accounts for under half of the shortfall where checked; the remainder is of unknown origin. V and J calls and clone size are those listed in that table; D and trimming were worked out from the DNA. The sample table shows 88,000 or so clones, and about 84% are seen once. About 4% of the sample comes from the top ten.

The collaborating institutions used their own protocols to collect whole blood in K2EDTA tubes. For TCRbeta analysis, collaborators shipped samples in one of three forms: frozen whole blood, isolated PBMCs, or DNA extracted from either of those sample types. On this clone: It lacks a known antigen. No quality values exist for individual bases; no much larger clone is one base distant.

The rearranged chain carries TRBV7-3 and TRBJ2-3, with TRBD1 identical over 11 junction bases. Sequenced material: peripheral blood. This TCR was recovered from a man aged 55 to 70 with acute or convalescent COVID-19. The DNA sequence reads TGTGCCAGCAGCCGGGACAGGGGGACGGATACGCAGTATTTT. This sequence encodes CASSRDRGTDTQYF. Full variable domain (CDR3 extended with the reference TRBV7-3 and TRBJ2-3 proteins): GAGVSQTPSNKVTEKGKYVELRCDPISGHTALYWYRQSLGQGPEFLIYFQGTGAADDSGLPNDRFFAVRPEGSVSTLKIQRTERGDSAVYLCASSRDRGTDTQYFGPGTRLTVL.